These 29 T cell receptor beta chains came from one sample sequenced in a study of multiple sclerosis patients with progressive multifocal leukoencephalopathy. Only in-frame clones appear in the TCRdb table, and some are missing; sequencing was by immunoSEQ multiplex PCR. Altogether 25,000 to 30,000 clones are present, around nine tenths being singletons, with the ten largest covering about 1.4%. Time point noted: five to six months of natalizumab therapy. The sequences come from PBMCs, collected from a patient treated with natalizumab. The receptor set was obtained from a human donor with multiple sclerosis.

V and J are TRBV11-3 and TRBJ2-1, with 7 bases lining up with TRBD1. Germline CDR1 reads SGHNT; CDR2 reads YENEEA. Trimming took 5 bases from V and 2 from J; bases not matched to a gene: 9. The CDR3 is made up of 16 amino acids. CDR3 sequence reads: CASSPEEGGAYNEQFF. The CDR3 nucleotides read TGTGCCAGCAGCCCGGAGGAAGGGGGCGCCTACAATGAGCAGTTCTTC.

V and J are TRBV11-2 and TRBJ2-1; no clear D gene. Germline CDR1 reads SGHAT; CDR2 reads FQNNGV. This CDR3 is built from 18 residues. Trimming cost V 0 bases and J 0 bases, with 15 bases left between them. The CDR3 region has the DNA TGTGCCAGCAGCTTAGATCAATTGCGCCCGAGCTCCTACAATGAGCAGTTCTTC. It is translated as CASSLDQLRPSSYNEQFF.

J is TRBJ1-5 and V is TRBV7-2; D not resolved. Germline CDR1 is SGHTA and CDR2 is FQGNSA. V lost 5 bases and J lost 3, with 11 bases in between. The CDR3 is 14 residues long. CDR3 amino acids: CASSRSRFNQPQHF. DNA of the CDR3: TGTGCCAGCAGCCGATCGAGGTTCAATCAGCCCCAGCATTTT.

In regard to this clone: The same CDR3 can be traced to other DNA sequences in this sample. CDR3 coding DNA: TGTGCCAGCAGCCTACAGGTTACTTCCTACGAGCAGTACTTC. Protein: CASSLQVTSYEQYF. The genes are TRBV7-6 and TRBJ2-7, with a possible D match to TRBD1 (5 bases). This CDR3 is 14 amino acids long. V was cut by 5 bases and J by 1 base, with 12 bases left in between. CDR1 is SGHVS, CDR2 FNYEAQ, per germline. The full variable domain, completed using reference TRBV7-6 and TRBJ2-7, is GAGVSQSPRYKVTKRGQDVALRCDPISGHVSLYWYRQALGQGPEFLTYFNYEAQQDKSGLPNDRFSAERPEGSISTLTIQRTEQRDSAMYRCASSLQVTSYEQYFGPGTRLTVT.

The CDR3 spells CASSLSQNQPQHF. The DNA of the CDR3 is TGTGCCAGCAGCTTGTCACAGAATCAGCCCCAGCATTTT. This rearrangement joins TRBV5-6 to TRBJ1-5; D not resolved. The CDR3 is made up of 13 amino acids. The germline V gene has CDR1 SGHDT and CDR2 YYEEEE. With 1 base removed from V and 4 bases from J, the gap between germline ends came to 6 bases. The full variable domain, with the rest looked up from reference TRBV5-6 and TRBJ1-5, is DAGVTQSPTHLIKTRGQQVTLRCSPKSGHDTVSWYQQALGQGPQFIFQYYEEEERQRGNFPDRFSGHQFPNYSSELNVNALLLGDSALYLCASSLSQNQPQHFGDGTRLSIL.

The V gene is TRBV30, the J gene TRBJ2-1; D unresolved. This CDR3 region has 13 residues. Germline V lookup: CDR1 GTSNPN, CDR2 SVGIG (reference sequence). V was trimmed by 2 bases and J by 15 bases, leaving 20 bases between them. This CDR3 reads CAWSITLGPTPFF. The CDR3 DNA sequence: TGTGCCTGGAGTATAACATTAGGGCCTACTCCGTTCTTC.

The CDR3 loop reads CASSLTGSGEKLFF. The CDR3, as DNA: TGTGCCAGCAGTTTAACAGGGTCGGGGGAAAAACTGTTTTTT. This chain uses TRBV28 with TRBJ1-4; weak D call: TRBD1 (6 bases). Germline loops: CDR1 MDHEN, CDR2 SYDVKM. This CDR3 has 14 amino acids. Trimming removed 2 bases at V and 8 bases at J, with 12 bases between.

This clone appeared once. The chain recombines TRBV30 with TRBJ2-5; 8 bases align to TRBD2. The CDR3 is made up of 13 amino acids. Losses at the gene ends were 3 bases for V and 2 bases for J; bases not matched to a gene: 2. The germline gives CDR1 GTSNPN, CDR2 SVGIG (reference sequence). CDR3 sequence: CAWSRLAQETQYF. In DNA, the CDR3 is TGTGCCTGGAGCCGACTAGCGCAAGAGACCCAGTACTTC.

The chain couples TRBV5-1 to TRBJ2-7; D not resolved. Germline CDR1 SGHRS, CDR2 YFSETQ. The V gene lost 5 bases and the J gene lost 7 bases, with 13 bases spanning the gap. The CDR3 extends over 12 amino acids. The CDR3 loop is CASRDALGEQYF. The CDR3 DNA reads TGCGCCAGCAGGGACGCCCTGGGAGAGCAGTACTTC.

The V and J genes are TRBV19 and TRBJ2-4; D unclear. The CDR3 contains 16 residues. Germline-derived CDR1 and CDR2 are LNHDA and SQIVND (reference sequence). The V end lost 3 bases, the J end lost 0 bases, and 12 bases lay between the germline ends. The DNA of the CDR3 is TGTGCCAGTAGTATTAAGGGCGGTCTAGCCAAAAACATTCAGTACTTC. This sequence encodes CASSIKGGLAKNIQYF.

This sequence joins TRBV19 and TRBJ1-2; maybe TRBD1 (6 bases). V was cut by 5 bases and J by 8 bases, with 15 bases left in between. The CDR3 is made up of 13 amino acids. Germline CDR1 reads LNHDA; CDR2 reads SQIVND (reference sequence). CDR3 nucleotide sequence: TGTGCCAGTAGTCGGGCAGGGGTAGGGGGCTACACCTTC. Translated: CASSRAGVGGYTF.

This CDR3 reads CASSPRDRGLPGANVLTF. CDR3 bases: TGTGCCAGCAGCCCCCGGGACAGGGGTCTTCCTGGGGCCAACGTCCTGACTTTC. J is TRBJ2-6 and V is TRBV7-9; 10 nucleotides align to TRBD1. Germline assignment: CDR1 SEHNR and CDR2 FQNEAQ (reference sequence). V shed 5 bases, J shed 2 bases, and the junction held 9 bases outside the gene matches. This CDR3 contains 18 residues.

The chain is built from TRBV28 and TRBJ1-2, with D possibly TRBD1 on 6 matching bases. The CDR3 extends over 14 amino acids. The V and J ends lost 7 bases and 4 bases respectively, with 16 bases between them. Per the germline V gene, CDR1 is MDHEN and CDR2 is SYDVKM. The CDR3 DNA follows: TGTGCCAGCACGGAGGCGGGGGCGGGCTATGGCTACACCTTC. Amino acids: CASTEAGAGYGYTF.

J is TRBJ2-7 and V is TRBV2; D could derive from TRBD1 or TRBD2 (6 bases each). The germline V and J ends were trimmed by 8 bases and 4 bases, with 9 bases remaining between them. Germline CDR1 and CDR2: SNHLY and FYNNEI. The CDR3 loop spans 11 amino acids. Written as DNA, the CDR3 is TGTGCCAGCGGAGGGGGATACGAGCAGTACTTC. Translating gives CASGGGYEQYF.

This rearrangement joins TRBV19 to TRBJ2-7; 8 bases are shared with TRBD2. Germline V gene lookup returns CDR1 LNHDA and CDR2 SQIVND (reference sequence). The V segment lost 6 bases and the J segment 7 bases; nucleotides outside the gene matches: 14. The CDR3 contains 15 residues. CDR3 bases: TGTGCCAGTAGGCCAGCGGGAGCCTCTCTAGAGGAGCAGTACTTC. Translated: CASRPAGASLEEQYF.

For the CDR3, the DNA is TGTGCCAGCAGCGTGGGGGGGCAGGTTCGGAACACCATATATTTT. Its protein product is CASSVGGQVRNTIYF. This sequence joins TRBV9 and TRBJ1-3; D might be TRBD1 (6 bases). The length of the CDR3 is 15 residues. V lost 2 bases and J lost 7, with 16 bases in between. The germline CDR1 and CDR2 sequences are SGDLS and YYNGEE.

V and J are TRBV2 and TRBJ2-3, with D unresolved. This CDR3 contains 12 residues. Trimming cost V 2 bases and J 3 bases, with 3 bases left between them. Germline CDR1 is SNHLY and CDR2 is FYNNEI. The DNA for the CDR3 is TGTGCCAGCAGTGAATATACAGATACGCAGTATTTT. This encodes CASSEYTDTQYF. The variable domain in full, with the rest retrieved from reference TRBV2 and TRBJ2-3, is EPEVTQTPSHQVTQMGQEVILRCVPISNHLYFYWYRQILGQKVEFLVSFYNNEISEKSEIFDDQFSVERPDGSNFTLKIRSTKLEDSAMYFCASSEYTDTQYFGPGTRLTVL.

CDR3 nucleotides: TGCGCCAGCAGCCAAGATACTCCGGGACTAGCAGGAGATACGCAGTATTTT. Its protein product is CASSQDTPGLAGDTQYF. The V call is TRBV4-1, the J call TRBJ2-3; 9 nucleotides agree with TRBD2. V lost 0 bases to trimming and J lost 5 bases; unmatched junction nucleotides: 9. Germline CDR1 and CDR2: MGHRA and YSYEKL. The CDR3 contains 17 residues.

This chain links TRBV5-1 with TRBJ1-1; D is undetermined. Germline V gene sequence: CDR1 SGHRS, CDR2 YFSETQ. The CDR3 loop spans 13 amino acids. The ends were cut back, 0 bases at V and 1 base at J, with 4 bases in the middle. CDR3 nucleotide sequence: TGCGCCAGCAGCTTGGGATCGAACACTGAAGCTTTCTTT. Its translation: CASSLGSNTEAFF.

The chain recombines TRBV5-1 with TRBJ2-7; D perhaps matches TRBD2 (5 bases). V was clipped by 4 bases and J by 3 bases, with 17 bases between them. CDR3 length: 15 amino acids. From germline, CDR1 is SGHRS and CDR2 YFSETQ. CDR3 loop: CASSPGVEVSYEQYF. The CDR3 coding sequence is TGCGCCAGCAGCCCCGGGGTCGAAGTAAGCTACGAGCAGTACTTC.

V is TRBV18 and J is TRBJ1-1, with TRBD1 matching over 8 bases. V dropped 4 bases and J dropped 5; count of bases not matched to a gene: 9. This CDR3 contains 15 residues. CDR1 and CDR2 from the germline V gene are KGHSH and LQKENI. The CDR3 bases are TGTGCCAGCTCACTTGCGACAGGGGAGAGGACTGAAGCTTTCTTT. This gives the protein CASSLATGERTEAFF.

The chain employs TRBV6-1 and TRBJ2-1; maybe TRBD2 (5 bases). The germline V gene has CDR1 MNHNS and CDR2 SASEGT. The CDR3 consists of 14 residues. The V gene lost 3 bases and the J gene lost 8 bases, with 14 bases spanning the gap. In DNA, the CDR3 is TGTGCCAGCAGTGATAGAATGGGAGTGGATGAGCAGTTCTTC. This sequence encodes CASSDRMGVDEQFF.

V and J are TRBV19 and TRBJ2-5; the D is unclear. The J call may be in error: the DNA end matches TRBJ2-7 better. CDR1 and CDR2 from the germline V gene are LNHDA and SQIVND (reference sequence). CDR3 length: 13 amino acids. CDR3 sequence (DNA): TGTGCCAGTAGTACCAGCGTGACCTACGAGCAGTACTTC. As protein: CASSTSVTYEQYF.

J is TRBJ1-2 and V is TRBV9, with D perhaps matching TRBD1 (6 bases). CDR3 length: 14 amino acids. V dropped 4 bases and J dropped 4 bases, with 14 bases sitting between them. Per the germline V gene, CDR1 is SGDLS and CDR2 is YYNGEE. CDR3 amino acids: CASSLDSQPYGYTF. The CDR3 bases are TGTGCCAGCAGCCTGGACAGTCAACCCTATGGCTACACCTTC. The full variable domain, in which reference TRBV9 and TRBJ1-2 provide the parts outside the CDR3, is DSGVTQTPKHLITATGQRVTLRCSPRSGDLSVYWYQQSLDQGLQFLIQYYNGEERAKGNILERFSAQQFPDLHSELNLSSLELGDSALYFCASSLDSQPYGYTFGSGTRLTVV.

This rearrangement joins TRBV7-2 to TRBJ2-1; TRBD2 agrees at 8 bases. Germline assignment: CDR1 SGHTA and CDR2 FQGNSA. This CDR3 has 13 amino acids. The junction had 0 bases not matched to a gene; V was cut back by 8 bases and J by 0 bases. The CDR3 DNA follows: TGTGCCAGCCGGGGGGGCTCCTACAATGAGCAGTTCTTC. It translates to CASRGGSYNEQFF. Supplemented by reference TRBV7-2 and TRBJ2-1, the full variable domain reads GAGVSQSPSNKVTEKGKDVELRCDPISGHTALYWYRQSLGQGLEFLIYFQGNSAPDKSGLPSDRFSAERTGGSVSTLTIQRTQQEDSAVYLCASRGGSYNEQFFGPGTRLTVL.

The gene calls are TRBV4-3 and TRBJ1-2; D may be TRBD1 (6 bases). Germline loops: CDR1 LGHNA, CDR2 YSLEER. V gave up 2 bases and J gave up 6 bases, with 16 bases separating them. This CDR3 contains 15 residues. This CDR3 reads CASSQFTGLEDGYTF. CDR3 sequence (DNA): TGCGCCAGCAGCCAATTTACAGGGTTGGAGGATGGCTACACCTTC.

V usage is TRBV9 and J usage is TRBJ1-5; tentative D call: TRBD1 (5 bases). Germline values: CDR1 SGDLS, CDR2 YYNGEE. Between the trimmed V and J ends, which lost 3 bases and 6 bases, there was a span of 16 bases. The CDR3 is 15 amino acids. The CDR3 here is CASSAGPPGTQPQHF. The CDR3 coding sequence is TGTGCCAGCAGCGCGGGACCCCCCGGAACTCAGCCCCAGCATTTT.

The gene calls are TRBV28 and TRBJ1-2; TRBD1 aligns across 8 bases. This CDR3 region has 18 residues. The junction had 17 bases not matched to a gene; V was cut back by 3 bases and J by 5 bases. CDR1 and CDR2 (germline): MDHEN, SYDVKM. CDR3 coding DNA: TGTGCCAGCAGTTTCCCCCGGGACAGGTCTTTCCCCGCTTATGGCTACACCTTC. It translates to CASSFPRDRSFPAYGYTF.

J is TRBJ2-1 and V is TRBV5-1; no clear D gene. V was cut by 7 bases and J by 4 bases, with 6 bases left in between. Germline assignment: CDR1 SGHRS and CDR2 YFSETQ. The CDR3 loop spans 11 amino acids. As DNA, the CDR3 is TGCGCCAGCGCTGCGTACAATGAGCAGTTCTTC. Encoded protein: CASAAYNEQFF.